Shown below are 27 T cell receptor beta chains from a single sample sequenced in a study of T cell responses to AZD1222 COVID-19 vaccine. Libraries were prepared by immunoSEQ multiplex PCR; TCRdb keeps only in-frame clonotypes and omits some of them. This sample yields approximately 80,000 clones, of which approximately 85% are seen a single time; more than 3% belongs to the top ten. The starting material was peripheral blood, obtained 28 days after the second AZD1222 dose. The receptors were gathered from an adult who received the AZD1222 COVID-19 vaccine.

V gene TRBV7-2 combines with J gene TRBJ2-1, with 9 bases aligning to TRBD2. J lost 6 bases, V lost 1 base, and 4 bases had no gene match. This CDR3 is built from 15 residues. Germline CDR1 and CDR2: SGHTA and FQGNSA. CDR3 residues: CASSLDGGRANEQFF. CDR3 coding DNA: TGTGCCAGCAGCTTAGACGGCGGGAGGGCCAATGAGCAGTTCTTC.

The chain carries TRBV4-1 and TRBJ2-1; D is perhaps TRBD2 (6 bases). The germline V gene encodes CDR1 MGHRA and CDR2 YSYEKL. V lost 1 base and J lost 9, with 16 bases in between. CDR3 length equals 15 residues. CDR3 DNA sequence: TGCGCCAGCAGCCAAGGGAGGGGATTGGAAGGTGAGCAGTTCTTC. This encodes CASSQGRGLEGEQFF.

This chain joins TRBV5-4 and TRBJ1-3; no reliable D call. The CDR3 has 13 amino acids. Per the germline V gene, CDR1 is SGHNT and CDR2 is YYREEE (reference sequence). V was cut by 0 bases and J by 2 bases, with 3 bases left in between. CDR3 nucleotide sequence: TGTGCCAGCAGCTTGGACGCTGGAAACACCATATATTTT. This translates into CASSLDAGNTIYF.

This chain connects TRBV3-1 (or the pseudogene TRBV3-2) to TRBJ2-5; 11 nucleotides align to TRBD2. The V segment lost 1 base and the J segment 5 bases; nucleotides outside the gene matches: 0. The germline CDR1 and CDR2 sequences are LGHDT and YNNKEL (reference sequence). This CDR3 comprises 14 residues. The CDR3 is CASSQGTSGETQYF. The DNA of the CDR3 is TGTGCCAGCAGCCAAGGGACTAGCGGGGAGACCCAGTACTTC.

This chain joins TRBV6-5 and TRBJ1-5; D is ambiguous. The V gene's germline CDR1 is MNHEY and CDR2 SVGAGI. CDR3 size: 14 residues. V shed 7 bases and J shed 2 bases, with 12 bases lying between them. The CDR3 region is CASTRTGGNQPQHF. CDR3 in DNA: TGTGCCAGCACCCGGACGGGTGGCAATCAGCCCCAGCATTTT.

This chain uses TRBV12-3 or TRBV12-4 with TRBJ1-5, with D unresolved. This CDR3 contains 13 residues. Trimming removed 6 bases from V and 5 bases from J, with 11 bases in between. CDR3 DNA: TGTGCCAGCAGCCTCTCAATGGATCAGCCCCAGCATTTT. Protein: CASSLSMDQPQHF.

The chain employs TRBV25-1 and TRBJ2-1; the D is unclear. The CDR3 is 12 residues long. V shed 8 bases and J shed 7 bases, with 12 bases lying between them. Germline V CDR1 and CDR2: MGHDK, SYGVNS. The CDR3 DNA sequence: TGTGCCAGCCGCTACGGTGCGAATGAGCAGTTCTTC. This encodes CASRYGANEQFF.

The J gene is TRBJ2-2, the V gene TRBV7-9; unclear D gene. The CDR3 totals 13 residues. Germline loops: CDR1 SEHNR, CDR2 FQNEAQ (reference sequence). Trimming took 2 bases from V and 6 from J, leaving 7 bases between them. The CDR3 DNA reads TGTGCCAGCAGCTTACTGGGTCCCGGGGAGCTGTTTTTT. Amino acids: CASSLLGPGELFF.

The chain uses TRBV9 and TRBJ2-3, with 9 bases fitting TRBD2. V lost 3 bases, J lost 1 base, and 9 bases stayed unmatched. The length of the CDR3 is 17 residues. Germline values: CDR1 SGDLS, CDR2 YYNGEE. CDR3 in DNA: TGTGCCAGCAGCGACTTTGGGCTAGCGGGACGCACAGATACGCAGTATTTT. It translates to CASSDFGLAGRTDTQYF. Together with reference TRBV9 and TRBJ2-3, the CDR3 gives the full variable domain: DSGVTQTPKHLITATGQRVTLRCSPRSGDLSVYWYQQSLDQGLQFLIQYYNGEERAKGNILERFSAQQFPDLHSELNLSSLELGDSALYFCASSDFGLAGRTDTQYFGPGTRLTVL.

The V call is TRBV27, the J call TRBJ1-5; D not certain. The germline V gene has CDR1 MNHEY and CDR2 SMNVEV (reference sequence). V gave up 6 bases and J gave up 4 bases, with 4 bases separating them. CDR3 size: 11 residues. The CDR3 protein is CASRSNQPQHF. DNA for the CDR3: TGTGCCAGCAGATCAAATCAGCCCCAGCATTTT.

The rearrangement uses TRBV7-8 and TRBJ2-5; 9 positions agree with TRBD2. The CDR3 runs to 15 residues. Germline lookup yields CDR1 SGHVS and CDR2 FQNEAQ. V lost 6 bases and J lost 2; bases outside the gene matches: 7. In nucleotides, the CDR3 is TGTGCCAGCAGTTCGCCGGGACTAGCTCAAGAGACCCAGTACTTC. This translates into CASSSPGLAQETQYF.

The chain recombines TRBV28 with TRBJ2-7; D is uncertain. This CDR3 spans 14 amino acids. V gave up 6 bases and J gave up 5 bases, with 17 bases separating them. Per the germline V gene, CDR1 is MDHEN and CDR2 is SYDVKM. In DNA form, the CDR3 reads TGTGCCAGCAGACAGTCCCTACCCGCCCACGAGCAGTACTTC. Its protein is CASRQSLPAHEQYF.

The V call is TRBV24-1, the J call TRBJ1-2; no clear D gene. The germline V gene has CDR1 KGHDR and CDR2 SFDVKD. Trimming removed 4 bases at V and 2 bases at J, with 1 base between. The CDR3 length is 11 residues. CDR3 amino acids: CATSDNYGYTF. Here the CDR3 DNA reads TGTGCCACCAGTGACAACTATGGCTACACCTTC.

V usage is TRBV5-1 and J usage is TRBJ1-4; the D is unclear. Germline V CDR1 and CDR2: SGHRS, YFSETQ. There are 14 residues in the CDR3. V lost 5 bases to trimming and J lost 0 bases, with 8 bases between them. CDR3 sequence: CASRETSTNEKLFF. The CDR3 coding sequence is TGCGCCAGCAGGGAGACCTCAACTAATGAAAAACTGTTTTTT.

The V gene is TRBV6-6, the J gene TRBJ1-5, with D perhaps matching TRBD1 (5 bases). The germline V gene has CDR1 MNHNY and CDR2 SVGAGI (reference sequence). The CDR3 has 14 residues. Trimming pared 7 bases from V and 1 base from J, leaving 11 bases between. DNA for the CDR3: TGTGCCAGCAACAGGCAGGGAAGCAATCAGCCCCAGCATTTT. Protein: CASNRQGSNQPQHF.

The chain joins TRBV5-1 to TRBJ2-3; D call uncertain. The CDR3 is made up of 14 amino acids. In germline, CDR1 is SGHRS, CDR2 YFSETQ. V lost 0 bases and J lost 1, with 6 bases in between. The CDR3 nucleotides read TGCGCCAGCAGCTTGGGGGTGGGCACAGATACGCAGTATTTT. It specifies CASSLGVGTDTQYF.

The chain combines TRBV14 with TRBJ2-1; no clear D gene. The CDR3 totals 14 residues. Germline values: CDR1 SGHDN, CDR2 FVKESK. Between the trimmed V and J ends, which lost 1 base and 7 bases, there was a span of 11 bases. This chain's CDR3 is CASSQVGSRNEQFF. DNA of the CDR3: TGTGCCAGCAGCCAAGTCGGCTCTAGAAATGAGCAGTTCTTC.

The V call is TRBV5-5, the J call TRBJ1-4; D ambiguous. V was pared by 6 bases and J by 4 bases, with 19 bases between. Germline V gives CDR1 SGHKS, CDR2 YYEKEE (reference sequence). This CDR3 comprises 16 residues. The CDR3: CASTETPGRGNEKLFF. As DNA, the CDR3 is TGTGCCAGCACCGAAACCCCCGGCAGAGGTAATGAAAAACTGTTTTTT.

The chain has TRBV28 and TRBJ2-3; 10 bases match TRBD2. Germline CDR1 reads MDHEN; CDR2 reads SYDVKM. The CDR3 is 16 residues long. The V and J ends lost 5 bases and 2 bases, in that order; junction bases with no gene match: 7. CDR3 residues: CASSPLLAGLTDTQYF. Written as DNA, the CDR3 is TGTGCCAGCAGTCCTCTACTAGCGGGGCTCACAGATACGCAGTATTTT.

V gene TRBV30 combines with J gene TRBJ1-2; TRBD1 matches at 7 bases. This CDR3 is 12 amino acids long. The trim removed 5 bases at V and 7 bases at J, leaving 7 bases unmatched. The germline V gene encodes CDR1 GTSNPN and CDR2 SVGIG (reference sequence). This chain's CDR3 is CAWGTGAGGYTF. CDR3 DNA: TGTGCCTGGGGTACAGGGGCTGGTGGCTACACCTTC.

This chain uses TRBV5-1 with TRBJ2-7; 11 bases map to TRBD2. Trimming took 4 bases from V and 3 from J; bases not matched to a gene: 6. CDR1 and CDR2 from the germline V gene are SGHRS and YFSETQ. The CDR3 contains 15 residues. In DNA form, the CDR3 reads TGCGCCAGCAGCGCCTCCGGGACTAGCGGCTACGAGCAGTACTTC. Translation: CASSASGTSGYEQYF.

CDR3 in DNA: TGTGCCAGCAGTTTAGGGGCGGGATCCCTTGTAGCTTTCTTT. This encodes CASSLGAGSLVAFF. The chain has TRBV27 and TRBJ1-1, with TRBD1 as a possible D gene (5 bases). Looked up from germline, CDR1 is MNHEY and CDR2 is SMNVEV (reference sequence). V was shortened by 2 bases and J by 10 bases, with 17 bases between the two germline ends. This CDR3 is 14 amino acids long.

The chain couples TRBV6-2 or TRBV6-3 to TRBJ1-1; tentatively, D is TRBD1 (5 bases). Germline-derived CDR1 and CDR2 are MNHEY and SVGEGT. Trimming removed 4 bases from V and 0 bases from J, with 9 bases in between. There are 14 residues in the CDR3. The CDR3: CASSFRVMNTEAFF. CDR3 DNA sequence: TGTGCCAGCAGTTTCAGGGTTATGAACACTGAAGCTTTCTTT.

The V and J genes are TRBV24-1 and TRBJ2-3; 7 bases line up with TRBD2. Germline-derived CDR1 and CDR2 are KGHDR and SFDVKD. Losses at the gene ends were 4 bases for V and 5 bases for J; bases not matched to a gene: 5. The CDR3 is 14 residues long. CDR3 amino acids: CATSEPGRGDTQYF. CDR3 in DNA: TGTGCCACCAGTGAACCGGGGAGGGGAGATACGCAGTATTTT.

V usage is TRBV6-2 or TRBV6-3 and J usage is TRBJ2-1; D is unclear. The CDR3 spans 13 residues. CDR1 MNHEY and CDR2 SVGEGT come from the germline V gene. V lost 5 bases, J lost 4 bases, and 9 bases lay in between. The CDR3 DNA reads TGTGCCAGCAGTCCCCTAATGTACAATGAGCAGTTCTTC. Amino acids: CASSPLMYNEQFF.

CDR3 region: CASSRTGDEQYF. The CDR3 DNA follows: TGTGCCAGCAGCCGGACAGGAGACGAGCAGTACTTC. V usage is TRBV6-2 or TRBV6-3 and J usage is TRBJ2-7, with TRBD1 matching over 7 bases. Looked up from germline, CDR1 is MNHEY and CDR2 is SVGEGT. The CDR3 is made up of 12 amino acids. With 6 bases clipped from V and 5 bases from J, the junction kept 4 bases outside the gene matches.

The CDR3 is CASSKDRGTGELFF. The CDR3 DNA is TGTGCCAGCAGCAAGGACAGGGGGACCGGGGAGCTGTTTTTT. The chain uses TRBV21-1 and TRBJ2-2; no check of the table's D call, TRBD1, against the DNA was made. TRBV21-1 is deemed a pseudogene. The CDR3 runs to 14 residues.